These 5 T cell receptor beta chains share one sample of origin, sequenced in a study of cytomegalovirus exposure and HLA in healthy donors. Primers included in the PCR were 60 Vbeta and 13 Jbeta primers. Here immunoSEQ multiplex PCR was the method, and the copy in TCRdb shows in-frame clones only, minus some. The data show 150,000 or so clones, around 77% seen once. Material: PBMCs. These TCRs come from a woman younger than 45 in good health and CMV-seronegative.

This chain connects TRBV5-1 to TRBJ1-1; TRBD1 matches 8 bases. CDR1 is SGHRS and CDR2 is YFSETQ in the germline V gene. The CDR3 is 14 amino acids. J lost 1 base, V lost 4 bases, and 3 bases had no gene match. The CDR3, as DNA: TGCGCCAGCAGCCGACAGGGGCAGAACACTGAAGCTTTCTTT. Its protein is CASSRQGQNTEAFF.

This clone came up a few times. This chain connects TRBV18 to TRBJ1-3; D is possibly TRBD1 (5 bases). The CDR3 length is 15 residues. Deletions cut 5 bases from V and 4 bases from J, with 15 bases between. The germline V gene has CDR1 KGHSH and CDR2 LQKENI. In DNA, the CDR3 is TGTGCCAGCTCAGATCAGGGAGGACTCGGAAACACCATATATTTT. It yields the protein CASSDQGGLGNTIYF.

The CDR3 is CASSLVPGRSGNTIYF. CDR3 in DNA: TGTGCCAGCAGCTTAGTTCCAGGGAGGTCTGGAAACACCATATATTTT. The chain has TRBV7-2 and TRBJ1-3, with TRBD1 as a possible D gene (5 bases). CDR3 size: 16 residues. V lost 1 base and J 1 base, leaving 11 bases between the germline ends. Germline values: CDR1 SGHTA, CDR2 FQGNSA.

The V call is TRBV4-3, the J call TRBJ2-5, with a tentative D call TRBD1 (6 bases). Germline CDR1 LGHNA, CDR2 YSLEER. Trimming left V 1 base short and J 4 bases short, with 16 bases between. This CDR3 comprises 16 residues. The chain's CDR3 is CASSQARGGQGETQYF. The CDR3 DNA sequence: TGCGCCAGCAGCCAAGCCAGGGGTGGCCAGGGAGAGACCCAGTACTTC.

This chain links TRBV6-6 with TRBJ1-2, with 8 positions matching TRBD1. Germline V gene sequence: CDR1 MNHNY, CDR2 SVGAGI (reference sequence). V dropped 0 bases and J dropped 8; count of bases not matched to a gene: 8. The CDR3 has 15 amino acids. The CDR3 is CASSYSVTGEDGYTF. The CDR3 DNA sequence: TGTGCCAGCAGTTACTCGGTGACAGGGGAAGACGGCTACACCTTC.